This TCR beta chain comes out of a study of OX40 agonist ivuxolimab in advanced cancers. Study information: Patients in the trial were receiving intravenous ivuxolimab every 2 weeks, at doses of 0.01 to 10 mg/kg.

This clone came up a few times. This table comes from immunoSEQ multiplex PCR, and its TCRdb copy is limited to in-frame clones, with some not included. Among over 60,000 clones, 89% were seen once, and the ten largest hold 3% to 4%. This CDR3 spans 15 amino acids. The germline V gene encodes CDR1 MNHNY and CDR2 SVGAGI (reference sequence). J gave up 4 bases and V 6 bases, and 7 bases lay outside the gene matches. The chain is built from TRBV6-6 and TRBJ1-2, with 11 bases matching TRBD1. Specimen: CD4+ or CD8+ T cells sorted from blood, collected in a trial of the OX40 agonist ivuxolimab. This sequence originates from an adult with an advanced solid tumor such as melanoma, head and neck, liver or kidney cancer. CDR3 sequence reads: CASRSSGTGGYGYTF. CDR3 DNA sequence: TGTGCCAGCAGATCCTCGGGGACAGGGGGCTATGGCTACACCTTC.